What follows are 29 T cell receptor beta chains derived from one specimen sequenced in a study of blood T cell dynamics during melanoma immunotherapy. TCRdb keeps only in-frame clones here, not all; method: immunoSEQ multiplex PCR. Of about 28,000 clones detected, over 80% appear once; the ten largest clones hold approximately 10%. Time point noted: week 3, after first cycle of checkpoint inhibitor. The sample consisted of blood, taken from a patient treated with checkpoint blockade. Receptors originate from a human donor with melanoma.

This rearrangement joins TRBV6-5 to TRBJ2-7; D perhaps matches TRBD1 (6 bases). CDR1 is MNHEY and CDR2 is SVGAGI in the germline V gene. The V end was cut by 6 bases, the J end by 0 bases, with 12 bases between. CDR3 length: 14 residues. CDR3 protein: CASSRDISSYEQYF. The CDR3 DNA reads TGTGCCAGCAGCAGGGACATCAGCTCCTACGAGCAGTACTTC.

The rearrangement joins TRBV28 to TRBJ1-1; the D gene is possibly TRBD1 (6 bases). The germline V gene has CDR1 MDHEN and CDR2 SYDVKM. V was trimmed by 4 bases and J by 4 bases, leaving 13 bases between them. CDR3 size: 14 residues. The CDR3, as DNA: TGTGCCAGCAGTTCGACAGGAGGCGGCACTGAAGCTTTCTTT. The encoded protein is CASSSTGGGTEAFF.

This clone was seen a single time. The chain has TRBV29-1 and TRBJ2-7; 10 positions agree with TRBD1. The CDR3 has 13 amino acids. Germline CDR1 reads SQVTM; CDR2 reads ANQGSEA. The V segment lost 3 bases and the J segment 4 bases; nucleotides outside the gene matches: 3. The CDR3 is CSVETGGQYEQYF. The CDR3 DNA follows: TGCAGCGTTGAGACAGGGGGCCAGTACGAGCAGTACTTC.

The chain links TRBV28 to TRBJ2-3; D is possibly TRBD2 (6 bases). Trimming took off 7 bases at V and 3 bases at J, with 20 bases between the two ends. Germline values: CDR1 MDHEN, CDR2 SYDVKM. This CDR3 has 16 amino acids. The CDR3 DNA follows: TGTGCCAGCACCCGGGAGCTTGGTCGGTGGACAGATACGCAGTATTTT. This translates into CASTRELGRWTDTQYF.

CDR3 sequence reads: CASSTLRNEQFF. The CDR3 nucleotides are TGTGCCAGCAGCACCCTCCGCAATGAGCAGTTCTTC. J is TRBJ2-1 and V is TRBV9, with no clear D. CDR1 and CDR2 (germline): SGDLS, YYNGEE. The CDR3 totals 12 residues. V shed 4 bases and J shed 6 bases, with 8 bases lying between them.

Written as DNA, the CDR3 is TGCGCCAGCAGCTTGACCATCTCCGGGTCTAACTATGGCTACACCTTC. This translates into CASSLTISGSNYGYTF. The rearrangement joins TRBV5-1 to TRBJ1-2, with no clear D. V lost 1 base and J lost 0, with 13 bases in between. CDR1 and CDR2 (germline): SGHRS, YFSETQ. The CDR3 spans 16 residues.

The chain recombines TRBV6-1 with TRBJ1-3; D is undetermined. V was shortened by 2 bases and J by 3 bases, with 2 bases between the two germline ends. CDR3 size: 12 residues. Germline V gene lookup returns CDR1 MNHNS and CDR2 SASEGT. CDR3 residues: CASSELGNTIYF. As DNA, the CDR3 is TGTGCCAGCAGTGAACTTGGAAACACCATATATTTT.

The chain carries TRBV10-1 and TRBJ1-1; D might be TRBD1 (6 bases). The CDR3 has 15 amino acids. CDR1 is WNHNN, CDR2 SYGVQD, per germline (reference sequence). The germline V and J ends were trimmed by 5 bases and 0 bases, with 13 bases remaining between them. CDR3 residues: CASSKDSLMNTEAFF. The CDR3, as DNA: TGCGCCAGCAGTAAGGACAGCCTGATGAACACTGAAGCTTTCTTT.

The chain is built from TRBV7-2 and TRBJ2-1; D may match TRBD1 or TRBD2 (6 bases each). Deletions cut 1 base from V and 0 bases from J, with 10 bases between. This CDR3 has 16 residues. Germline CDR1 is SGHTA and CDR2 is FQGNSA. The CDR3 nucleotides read TGTGCCAGCAGCTTAGTTGGGGGGCCCTCCTACAATGAGCAGTTCTTC. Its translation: CASSLVGGPSYNEQFF.

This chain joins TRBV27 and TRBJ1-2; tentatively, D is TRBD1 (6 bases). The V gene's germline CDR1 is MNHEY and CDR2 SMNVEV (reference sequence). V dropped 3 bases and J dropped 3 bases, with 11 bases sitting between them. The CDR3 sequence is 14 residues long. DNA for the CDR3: TGTGCCAGCAGTTTGTTTGGGGGCGACTATGGCTACACCTTC. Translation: CASSLFGGDYGYTF.

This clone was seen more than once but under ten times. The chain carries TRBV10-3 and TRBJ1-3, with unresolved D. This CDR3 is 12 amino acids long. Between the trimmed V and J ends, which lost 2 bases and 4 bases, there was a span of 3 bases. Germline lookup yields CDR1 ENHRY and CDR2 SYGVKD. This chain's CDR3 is CAISETGNTIYF. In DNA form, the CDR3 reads TGTGCCATCAGTGAGACAGGAAACACCATATATTTT.

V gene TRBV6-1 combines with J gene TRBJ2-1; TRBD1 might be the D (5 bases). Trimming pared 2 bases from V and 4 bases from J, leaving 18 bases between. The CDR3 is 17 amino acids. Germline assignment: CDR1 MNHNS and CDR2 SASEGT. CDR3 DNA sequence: TGTGCCAGCAGTGAATGGTTAGGGGCAGTGCCTTACAATGAGCAGTTCTTC. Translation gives CASSEWLGAVPYNEQFF.

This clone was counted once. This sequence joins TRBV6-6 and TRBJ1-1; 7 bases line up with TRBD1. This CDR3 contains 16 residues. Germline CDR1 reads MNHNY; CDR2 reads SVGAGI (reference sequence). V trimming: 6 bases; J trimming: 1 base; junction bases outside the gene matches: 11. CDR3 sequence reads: CASSSGAGQRNTEAFF. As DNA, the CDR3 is TGTGCCAGCAGCTCAGGGGCGGGACAGAGGAACACTGAAGCTTTCTTT.

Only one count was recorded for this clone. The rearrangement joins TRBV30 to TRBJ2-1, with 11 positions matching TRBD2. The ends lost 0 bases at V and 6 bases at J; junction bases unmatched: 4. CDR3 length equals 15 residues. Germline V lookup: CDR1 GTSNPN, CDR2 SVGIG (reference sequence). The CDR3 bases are TGTGCCTGGAGTGTGCTAGCGGGGGGACGCAATGAGCAGTTCTTC. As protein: CAWSVLAGGRNEQFF.

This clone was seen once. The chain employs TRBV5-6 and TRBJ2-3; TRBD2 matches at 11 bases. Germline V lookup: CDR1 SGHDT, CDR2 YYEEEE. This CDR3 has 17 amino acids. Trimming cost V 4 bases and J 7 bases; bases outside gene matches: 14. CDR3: CASSALFTSGSDYTQYF. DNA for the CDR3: TGTGCCAGCAGCGCGTTGTTTACTAGCGGGAGCGACTATACGCAGTATTTT.

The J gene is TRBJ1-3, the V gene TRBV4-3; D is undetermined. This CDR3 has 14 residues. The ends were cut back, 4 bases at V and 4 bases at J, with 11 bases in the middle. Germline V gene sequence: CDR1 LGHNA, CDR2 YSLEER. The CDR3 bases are TGCGCCAGCAGCCCTACTGGCCAAGGAAACACCATATATTTT. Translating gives CASSPTGQGNTIYF.

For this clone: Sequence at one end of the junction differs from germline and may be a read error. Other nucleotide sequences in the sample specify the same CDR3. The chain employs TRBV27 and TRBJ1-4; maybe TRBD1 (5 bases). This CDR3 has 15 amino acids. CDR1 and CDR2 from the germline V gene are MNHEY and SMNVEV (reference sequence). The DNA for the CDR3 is TGCGCCAGCAGGTTTGGGGGTGCAACTAATGAAAAACTGTTTTTT. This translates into CASRFGGATNEKLFF.

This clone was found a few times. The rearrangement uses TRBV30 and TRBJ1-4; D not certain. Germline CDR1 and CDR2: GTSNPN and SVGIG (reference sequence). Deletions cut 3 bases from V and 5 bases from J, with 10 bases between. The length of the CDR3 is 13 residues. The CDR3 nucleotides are TGTGCCTGGAGGGCCTCCCGCAATGAAAAACTGTTTTTT. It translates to CAWRASRNEKLFF.

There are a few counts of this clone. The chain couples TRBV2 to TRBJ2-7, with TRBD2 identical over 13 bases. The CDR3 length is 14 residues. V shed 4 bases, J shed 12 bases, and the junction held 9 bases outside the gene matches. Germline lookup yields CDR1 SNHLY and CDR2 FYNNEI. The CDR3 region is CASSAGTSGTVPYF. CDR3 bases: TGTGCCAGCAGTGCCGGGACTAGCGGGACCGTCCCGTACTTC. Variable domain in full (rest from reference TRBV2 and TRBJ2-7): EPEVTQTPSHQVTQMGQEVILRCVPISNHLYFYWYRQILGQKVEFLVSFYNNEISEKSEIFDDQFSVERPDGSNFTLKIRSTKLEDSAMYFCASSAGTSGTVPYFGPGTRLTVT.

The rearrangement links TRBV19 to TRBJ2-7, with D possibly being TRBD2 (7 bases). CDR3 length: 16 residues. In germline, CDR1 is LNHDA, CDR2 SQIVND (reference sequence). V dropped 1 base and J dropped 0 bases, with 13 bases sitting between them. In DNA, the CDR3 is TGTGCCAGTAGTATAGGGACAGCGGGACTCTCCTACGAGCAGTACTTC. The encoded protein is CASSIGTAGLSYEQYF.

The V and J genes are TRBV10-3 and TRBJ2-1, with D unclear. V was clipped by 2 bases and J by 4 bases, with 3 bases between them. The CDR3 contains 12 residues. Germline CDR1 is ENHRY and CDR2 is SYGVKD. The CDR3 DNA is TGTGCCATCAGTGAGAAGTACAATGAGCAGTTCTTC. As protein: CAISEKYNEQFF.

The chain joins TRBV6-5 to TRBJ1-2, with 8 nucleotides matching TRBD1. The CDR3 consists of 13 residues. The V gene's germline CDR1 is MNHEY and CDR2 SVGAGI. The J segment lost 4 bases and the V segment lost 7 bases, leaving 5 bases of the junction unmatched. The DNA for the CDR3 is TGTGCCAGCAACTCAGGGGGCGGCTATGGCTACACCTTC. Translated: CASNSGGGYGYTF.

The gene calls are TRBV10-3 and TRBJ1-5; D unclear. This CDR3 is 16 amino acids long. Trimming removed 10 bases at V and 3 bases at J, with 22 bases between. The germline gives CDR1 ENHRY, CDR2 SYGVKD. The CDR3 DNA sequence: TGTGCCACCCGACCAGGAGTGGGCCGAGTCAATCAGCCCCAGCATTTT. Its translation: CATRPGVGRVNQPQHF.

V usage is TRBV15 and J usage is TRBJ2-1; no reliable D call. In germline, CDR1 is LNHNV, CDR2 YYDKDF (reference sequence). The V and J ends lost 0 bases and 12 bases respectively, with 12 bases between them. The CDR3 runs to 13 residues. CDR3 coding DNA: TGTGCCACCAGCAGAGATCTGTTAGAGCGGCAGTTCTTC. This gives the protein CATSRDLLERQFF.

CDR3 in DNA: TGTGCCAGCAGCGTAACAACAGGGGGCTTGTACGAGCAGTACTTC. This codes for CASSVTTGGLYEQYF. The gene calls are TRBV9 and TRBJ2-7; 9 nucleotides line up with TRBD1. V trimming: 1 base; J trimming: 4 bases; junction bases outside the gene matches: 6. From germline, CDR1 is SGDLS and CDR2 YYNGEE. The CDR3 is 15 residues long.

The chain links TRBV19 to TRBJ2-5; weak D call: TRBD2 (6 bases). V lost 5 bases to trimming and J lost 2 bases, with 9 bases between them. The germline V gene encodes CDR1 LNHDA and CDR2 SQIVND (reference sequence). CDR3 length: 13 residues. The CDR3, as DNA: TGTGCCAGTAGTCCCCGGGGGCAAGAGACCCAGTACTTC. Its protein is CASSPRGQETQYF.

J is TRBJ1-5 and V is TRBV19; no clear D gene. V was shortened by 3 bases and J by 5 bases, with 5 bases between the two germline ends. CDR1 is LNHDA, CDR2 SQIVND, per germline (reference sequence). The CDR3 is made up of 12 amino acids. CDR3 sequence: CASSIPDQPQHF. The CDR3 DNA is TGTGCCAGTAGTATTCCTGATCAGCCCCAGCATTTT.

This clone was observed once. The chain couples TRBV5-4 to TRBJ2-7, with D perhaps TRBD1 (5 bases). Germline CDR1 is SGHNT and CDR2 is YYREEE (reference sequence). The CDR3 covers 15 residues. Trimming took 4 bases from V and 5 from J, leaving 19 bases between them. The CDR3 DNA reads TGTGCCAGCAGCCGTCGTGGGGCCCCCCCGGACGAGCAGTACTTC. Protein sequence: CASSRRGAPPDEQYF.

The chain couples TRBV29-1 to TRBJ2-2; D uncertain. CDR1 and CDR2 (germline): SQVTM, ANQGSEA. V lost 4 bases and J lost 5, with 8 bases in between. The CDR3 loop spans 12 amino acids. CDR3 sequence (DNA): TGCAGCGTTGCGAGAGTAACCGGGGAGCTGTTTTTT. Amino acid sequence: CSVARVTGELFF.